The clone carrying this TCR beta chain showed up just once. Assay used: immunoSEQ multiplex PCR; TCRdb lists only in-frame clones, some missing. In the table there are about 42,000 clones, 85% of which are singletons. These data belong to a study of blood T cell repertoires in COVID-19. Study-wide background: Samples came from the United States, Italy and Spain, spanning acute and convalescent COVID-19.

The CDR3 totals 15 residues. Germline V lookup: CDR1 SGHRS, CDR2 YFSETQ. Trimming cost V 4 bases and J 5 bases; bases outside gene matches: 12. The clonotype originates from a woman aged 70-85 years in a cohort sampled during active COVID-19. Sequenced: peripheral blood. The chain is built from TRBV5-1 and TRBJ2-7; 7 bases map to TRBD1. The DNA of the CDR3 is TGCGCCAGCAGCGAGGGGGCAGGGAAGAGGGACGAGCAGTACTTC. Protein: CASSEGAGKRDEQYF. The variable domain in full, with the rest retrieved from reference TRBV5-1 and TRBJ2-7, is KAGVTQTPRYLIKTRGQQVTLSCSPISGHRSVSWYQQTPGQGLQFLFEYFSETQRNKGNFPGRFSGRQFSNSRSEMNVSTLELGDSALYLCASSEGAGKRDEQYFGPGTRLTVT.